This TCR beta chain was profiled in a study of patients and donors after allogeneic stem cell transplantation. In TCRdb, the RT-PCR reads were re-called with MiXCR into one record per CDR3 protein. Of about 2,600 distinct CDR3 sequences in the sample, 8.2% are singletons; the top ten hold 9% to 10%. The length of the CDR3 is 13 residues. CDR1 is DFQATT, CDR2 SNEGSKA, per germline (reference sequence). The V gene lost 7 bases and the J gene lost 5 bases, with 16 bases spanning the gap. This clonotype counts as medium-sized. The TCR sequence derives from a human donor who was either an allogeneic HSCT recipient or a stem cell or donor lymphocyte infusion donor (not recorded which). It is not recorded whose cells these are; they may come from a transplant donor. The rearrangement links TRBV20-1 to TRBJ2-3; D may be TRBD1 (6 bases). The sequencing input was blood, either unsorted or a sorted T cell fraction (not recorded which). Written as DNA, the CDR3 is TGCAGTGGTCGTGGACAGATGGGAGATACGCAGTATTTT. This encodes CSGRGQMGDTQYF.